This entry is about one T cell receptor beta chain. Its target is unknown. The sample is drawn from a study of shared clonotypes between healthy human individuals. Study-level findings and limits: Clonotypes shared by all four sorted-subset donors had higher generation probabilities than non-shared clonotypes.

The germline CDR1 and CDR2 sequences are MDHEN and SYDVKM. V lost 5 bases, J lost 4 bases, and 18 bases lay in between. The CDR3 is 15 amino acids. Clones were sequenced by immunoSEQ multiplex PCR, and TCRdb holds only the in-frame ones, with some missing. The sample lists more than 500,000 clones; 85% to 95% were seen once. Only CD45RO-negative cells positively selected for CCR7 counted as naive CD8 cells, so terminally differentiated effector memory CD45RA+ cells were excluded. The chain couples TRBV28 to TRBJ2-7; D tentatively reads TRBD1 or TRBD2 (5 bases each). Material: naive CD8+ T cells sorted from blood. The clonotype originates from a woman in her twenties or thirties in good health. CDR3 DNA sequence: TGTGCCAGCAGTGGGGGTAGTAGCGACTTATACGAGCAGTACTTC. Translation: CASSGGSSDLYEQYF.